The rows below give T cell receptor beta chains drawn from one sample of a study of blood T cell repertoires in COVID-19. The method was immunoSEQ multiplex PCR; TCRdb's version includes in-frame clones alone and lacks a portion of them. The sample yields 650,000 to 800,000 clones, 85% to 90% seen once. The sequenced sample was peripheral blood. Receptor source: a young woman with acute or convalescent COVID-19. Both conserved end residues are part of each CDR3. D genes are given only for firm matches. A row's size may be missing; if present it is once, few, many or a size class.

V	J	D	size	CDR3	DNA
TRBV6-5	TRBJ2-5	.	.	CASSWFGESQETQYF	TGTGCCAGCAGCTGGTTCGGGGAATCCCAAGAGACCCAGTACTTC
TRBV7-2	TRBJ2-1	TRBD2	few	CASSIPGLTNEQFF	TGTGCCAGCAGCATCCCGGGACTAACCAATGAGCAGTTCTTC
TRBV6-5	TRBJ1-5	.	.	CASSPQSNQPQHF	TGTGCCAGCAGTCCACAGAGCAATCAGCCCCAGCATTTT
TRBV6-2/TRBV6-3	TRBJ2-1	.	.	CASSYFNRGAGNEQFF	TGTGCCAGCAGTTACTTCAACCGGGGGGCTGGTAATGAGCAGTTCTTC
TRBV19	TRBJ1-1	.	many	CATAGGRTEAFF	TGTGCCACTGCGGGAGGGCGCACTGAAGCTTTCTTT
TRBV5-4	TRBJ2-6	.	.	CASSSPEGGGANVLTF	TGTGCCAGCAGCTCCCCCGAAGGGGGAGGGGCCAACGTCCTGACTTTC
TRBV6-7	TRBJ2-2	TRBD1	.	CASSYGTETGGRWNTGELFF	TGTGCCAGCAGTTACGGCACGGAGACAGGGGGCAGGTGGAACACCGGGGAGCTGTTTTTT
TRBV3-1/TRBV3-2	TRBJ1-1	TRBD1	.	CASTGGLRAFF	TGTGCCAGCACAGGGGGTTTACGAGCTTTCTTT
TRBV12-3/TRBV12-4	TRBJ1-5	.	.	CASTRGGPQHF	TGTGCCAGCACCCGTGGGGGCCCCCAGCATTTT
TRBV7-9	TRBJ1-1	TRBD1	.	CASSATGGTEAFF	TGTGCCAGCAGCGCGACAGGGGGGACTGAAGCTTTCTTT
TRBV5-4	TRBJ2-7	.	.	CASSKGTMGKDGYEQYF	TGTGCCAGCAGCAAAGGGACAATGGGGAAGGACGGCTACGAGCAGTACTTC
TRBV6-2/TRBV6-3	TRBJ2-7	TRBD1	.	CASSYPDRGYAYEQYF	TGTGCCAGCAGTTACCCGGACAGGGGGTACGCCTACGAGCAGTACTTC
TRBV27	TRBJ1-1	.	.	CASRLGRGMWTEAFF	TGTGCCAGCAGGCTGGGGAGGGGAATGTGGACTGAAGCTTTCTTT
TRBV4-2	TRBJ2-3	TRBD2	.	CASSQEAAGGNTQYF	TGTGCCAGCAGCCAAGAAGCTGCGGGGGGAAATACGCAGTATTTT
TRBV6-5	TRBJ2-2	.	.	CASTGGDTGELFF	TGTGCCAGCACTGGGGGCGACACCGGGGAGCTGTTTTTT
TRBV7-2	TRBJ1-2	.	.	CASSPPGGYYGYTF	TGTGCCAGCAGCCCCCCGGGGGGGTACTATGGCTACACCTTC
TRBV6-5	TRBJ1-1	.	.	CASSNGQNTEAFF	TGTGCCAGCTCAAATGGCCAGAACACTGAAGCTTTCTTT
TRBV25-1	TRBJ2-2	TRBD2	.	CASSAPPREGAGELFF	TGTGCCAGCAGTGCCCCACCCAGGGAGGGTGCCGGGGAGCTGTTTTTT
TRBV4-1	TRBJ1-2	.	.	CASSQVGNGYTF	TGCGCCAGCAGCCAAGTGGGCAATGGCTACACCTTC
TRBV9	TRBJ2-3	TRBD2	.	CASSVPWSGGTDTQYF	TGTGCCAGCAGCGTCCCCTGGAGCGGGGGCACAGATACGCAGTATTTT
TRBV12-5	TRBJ2-2	.	.	CASGLSMLSANTGELFF	TGTGCTAGTGGTTTGTCTATGTTATCCGCGAACACCGGGGAGCTGTTTTTT
TRBV2	TRBJ1-1	TRBD1	.	CAGRQGADYTEAFF	TGTGCCGGACGACAGGGGGCAGATTACACTGAAGCTTTCTTT
TRBV18	TRBJ2-7	TRBD1	.	CASSPMTGPKKSYEQYF	TGTGCCAGCTCACCAATGACAGGGCCAAAGAAATCCTACGAGCAGTACTTC
TRBV19	TRBJ1-1	.	.	CATAGPRHTEAFF	TGTGCCACCGCGGGACCCCGGCACACTGAAGCTTTCTTT
TRBV2	TRBJ2-7	.	few	CASSDSNDYEQYF	TGTGCCAGCAGTGATTCTAATGACTACGAGCAGTACTTC
TRBV24-1	TRBJ1-2	.	.	CATSDSGGFDGYTF	TGTGCCACCAGTGATTCTGGGGGGTTCGATGGCTACACCTTC
TRBV5-5	TRBJ1-1	TRBD1	.	CASSFLGQGYTEAFF	TGTGCCAGCAGCTTCCTTGGACAGGGGTACACTGAAGCTTTCTTT
TRBV7-3	TRBJ2-3	TRBD1	.	CASPSRDRESDTQYF	TGTGCCAGTCCTTCCCGGGACAGGGAGTCGGATACGCAGTATTTT
TRBV11-2	TRBJ2-7	.	.	CASSTWVGGSYEQYF	TGTGCCAGCAGCACCTGGGTAGGGGGATCCTACGAGCAGTACTTC
TRBV12-5	TRBJ1-4	.	.	CATSGSPNEKLFF	TGTGCTACATCAGGGTCGCCTAATGAAAAACTGTTTTTT
TRBV14	TRBJ1-2	TRBD1	.	CASSRTGQGYGYTF	TGTGCCAGCAGCCGAACGGGACAGGGGTATGGCTACACCTTC